These 13 T cell receptor beta chains share one sample of origin, sequenced in a study of blood T cell repertoires in COVID-19. Sequenced by immunoSEQ multiplex PCR; TCRdb stores in-frame clones only, minus some. Seen here are under 65,000 clones, approximately 86% observed once, and the top ten hold 1% to 1.5%. The sample comprised peripheral blood. These receptors all stem from a man between 60 and 75 years old with acute or convalescent COVID-19.

This chain links TRBV7-9 with TRBJ2-3; tentative D call: TRBD2 (5 bases). The CDR3 loop spans 14 amino acids. Germline V lookup: CDR1 SEHNR, CDR2 FQNEAQ (reference sequence). Trimming cost V 2 bases and J 8 bases, with 14 bases left between them. In DNA form, the CDR3 reads TGTGCCAGCAGCTTACCCGACTTAGGGAGTACGCAGTATTTT. Protein sequence: CASSLPDLGSTQYF.

This rearrangement joins TRBV7-8 to TRBJ2-5, with 9 positions matching TRBD2. V was clipped by 1 base and J by 4 bases; unmatched bases: 10. Germline CDR1 reads SGHVS; CDR2 reads FQNEAQ. The CDR3 runs to 17 residues. CDR3 sequence reads: CASSLDPAGGLRETQYF. CDR3 bases: TGTGCCAGCAGCTTAGATCCAGCGGGGGGTCTTCGAGAGACCCAGTACTTC.

The gene calls are TRBV28 and TRBJ1-5; TRBD1 might be the D (6 bases). The CDR3 is 15 amino acids. Germline assignment: CDR1 MDHEN and CDR2 SYDVKM. V dropped 7 bases and J dropped 2 bases, with 15 bases sitting between them. In DNA form, the CDR3 reads TGTGCCAGCAATGGGGGCCCCGGTGGCAATCAGCCCCAGCATTTT. Translating it yields CASNGGPGGNQPQHF.

The gene calls are TRBV7-2 and TRBJ1-1; 7 bases map to TRBD1. Trimming took 6 bases from V and 0 from J; bases not matched to a gene: 4. The CDR3 runs 14 residues. Per the germline V gene, CDR1 is SGHTA and CDR2 is FQGNSA. This CDR3 is CASRPGQLNTEAFF. The DNA for the CDR3 is TGTGCCAGCAGGCCGGGACAGTTGAACACTGAAGCTTTCTTT.

The chain couples TRBV5-4 to TRBJ2-7, with 7 bases identical to TRBD1. Germline CDR1 SGHNT, CDR2 YYREEE (reference sequence). V lost 0 bases, J lost 2 bases, and 5 bases stayed unmatched. The CDR3 consists of 15 residues. The CDR3 DNA sequence: TGTGCCAGCAGCTTGGACCTCGACAGGGCCTACGAGCAGTACTTC. Translation: CASSLDLDRAYEQYF.

The V gene is TRBV19, the J gene TRBJ1-5; tentative D call: TRBD1 (5 bases). Looked up from germline, CDR1 is LNHDA and CDR2 is SQIVND (reference sequence). With 4 bases removed from V and 6 bases from J, the gap between germline ends came to 13 bases. The CDR3 extends over 14 amino acids. DNA for the CDR3: TGTGCCAGTAGTACAACTCAGGGAGGTCAGCCCCAGCATTTT. As protein: CASSTTQGGQPQHF.

The chain carries TRBV10-3 and TRBJ2-2; TRBD1 matches at 8 bases. J gave up 1 base and V 6 bases, and 4 bases lay outside the gene matches. This CDR3 is 15 amino acids long. Germline V lookup: CDR1 ENHRY, CDR2 SYGVKD. The CDR3 DNA reads as TGTGCCATCAGCCCGGGACAGGTGAACACCGGGGAGCTGTTTTTT. It codes for CAISPGQVNTGELFF.

The CDR3 sequence: CASSRTGTGSYEQYF. The CDR3 DNA follows: TGCGCCAGCAGTCGGACCGGGACAGGGTCCTACGAGCAGTACTTC. The chain combines TRBV5-1 with TRBJ2-7; 9 bases match TRBD1. J lost 1 base, V lost 5 bases, and 7 bases had no gene match. This CDR3 has 15 residues. Germline CDR1 and CDR2: SGHRS and YFSETQ.

This chain connects TRBV12-3 or TRBV12-4 to TRBJ1-1; no clear D gene. Between the trimmed V and J ends, which lost 6 bases and 1 base, there was a span of 9 bases. The CDR3 is made up of 13 amino acids. This chain's CDR3 is CASRPSGNTEAFF. CDR3 DNA sequence: TGTGCCAGCAGACCCTCGGGGAACACTGAAGCTTTCTTT.

The V gene is TRBV4-1, the J gene TRBJ2-2; TRBD2 aligns across 10 bases. Germline CDR1 and CDR2: MGHRA and YSYEKL. The CDR3 covers 15 residues. J was trimmed by 7 bases and V by 2 bases; bases with no gene match: 4. The CDR3 DNA sequence: TGCGCCAGCAGCCAACTAGCGGGAGTAAGCGGGGAGCTGTTTTTT. Its translation: CASSQLAGVSGELFF.

This clone was recorded once. The rearrangement joins TRBV5-8 to TRBJ2-3; 9 nucleotides agree with TRBD2. Germline V gene sequence: CDR1 SGHTS, CDR2 YDEGEE. The CDR3 covers 16 residues. The V segment lost 8 bases and the J segment 4 bases; nucleotides outside the gene matches: 14. The CDR3 DNA reads TGTGCCAGTGGTCGGGCTAGCGGGGCTGGGGCAGATACGCAGTATTTT. Residues: CASGRASGAGADTQYF.

The gene calls are TRBV3-1 (or the pseudogene TRBV3-2) and TRBJ1-3; 11 positions match TRBD1. In germline, CDR1 is LGHDT, CDR2 YNNKEL (reference sequence). V shed 4 bases and J 0 bases; nucleotides not matched to a gene: 5. CDR3 size: 17 residues. The CDR3 DNA follows: TGTGCCAGCAGCCCGGGACAGGGGGAGTTCTCTGGAAACACCATATATTTT. Translating it yields CASSPGQGEFSGNTIYF.

The J gene is TRBJ2-6, the V gene TRBV23-1, with D perhaps TRBD2 (6 bases). TRBV23-1 has ORF status, its function being uncertain. Between the trimmed V and J ends, which lost 2 bases and 2 bases, there was a span of 7 bases. This CDR3 is 15 amino acids long. CDR3 amino acids: CASSQGGAGANVLTF. The CDR3 region has the DNA TGCGCCAGCAGTCAAGGAGGGGCTGGGGCCAACGTCCTGACTTTC.